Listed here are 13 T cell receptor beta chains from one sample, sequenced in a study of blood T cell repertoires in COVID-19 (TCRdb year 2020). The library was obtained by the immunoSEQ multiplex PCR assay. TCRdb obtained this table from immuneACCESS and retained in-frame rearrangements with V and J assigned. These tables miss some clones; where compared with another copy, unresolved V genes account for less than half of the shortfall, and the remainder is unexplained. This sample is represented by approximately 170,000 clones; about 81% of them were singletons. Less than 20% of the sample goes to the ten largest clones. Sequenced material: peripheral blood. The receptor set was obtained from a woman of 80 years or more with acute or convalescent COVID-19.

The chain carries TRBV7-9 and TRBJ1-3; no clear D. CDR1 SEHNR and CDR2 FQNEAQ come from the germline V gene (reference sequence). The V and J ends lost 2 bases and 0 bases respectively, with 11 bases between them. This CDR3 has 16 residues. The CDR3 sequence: CASSLTGHLSGNTIYF. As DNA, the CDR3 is TGTGCCAGCAGCTTAACGGGTCATCTCTCTGGAAACACCATATATTTT. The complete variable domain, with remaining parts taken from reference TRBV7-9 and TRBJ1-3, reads DTGVSQNPRHKITKRGQNVTFRCDPISEHNRLYWYRQTLGQGPEFLTYFQNEAQLEKSRLLSDRFSAERPKGSFSTLEIQRTEQGDSAMYLCASSLTGHLSGNTIYFGEGSWLTVV.

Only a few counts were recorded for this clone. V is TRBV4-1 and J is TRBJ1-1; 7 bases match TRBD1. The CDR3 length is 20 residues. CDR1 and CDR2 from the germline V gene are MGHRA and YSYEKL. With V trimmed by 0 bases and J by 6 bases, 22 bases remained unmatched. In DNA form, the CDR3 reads TGCGCCAGCAGCCAAGACAAATCCGGACAGGCCCCGGCTCGGAGGGCTGAAGCTTTCTTT. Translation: CASSQDKSGQAPARRAEAFF.

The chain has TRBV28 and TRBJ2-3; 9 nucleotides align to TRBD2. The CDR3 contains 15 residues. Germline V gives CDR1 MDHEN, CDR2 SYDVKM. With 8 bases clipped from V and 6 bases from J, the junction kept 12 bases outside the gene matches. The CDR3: CASPAAGGSLDTQYF. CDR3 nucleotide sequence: TGTGCCAGCCCCGCAGCGGGAGGCTCGCTTGATACGCAGTATTTT.

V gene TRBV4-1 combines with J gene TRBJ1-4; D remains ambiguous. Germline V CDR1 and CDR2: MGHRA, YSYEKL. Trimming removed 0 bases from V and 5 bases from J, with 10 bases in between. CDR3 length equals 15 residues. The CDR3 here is CASSQERLRNEKLFF. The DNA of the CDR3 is TGCGCCAGCAGCCAAGAGCGACTCAGAAATGAAAAACTGTTTTTT.

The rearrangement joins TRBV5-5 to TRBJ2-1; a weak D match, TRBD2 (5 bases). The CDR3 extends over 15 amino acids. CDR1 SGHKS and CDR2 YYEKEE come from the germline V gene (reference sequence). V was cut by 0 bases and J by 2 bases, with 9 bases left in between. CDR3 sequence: CASSLEGVTYNEQFF. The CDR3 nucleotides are TGTGCCAGCAGCTTGGAGGGAGTCACCTACAATGAGCAGTTCTTC.

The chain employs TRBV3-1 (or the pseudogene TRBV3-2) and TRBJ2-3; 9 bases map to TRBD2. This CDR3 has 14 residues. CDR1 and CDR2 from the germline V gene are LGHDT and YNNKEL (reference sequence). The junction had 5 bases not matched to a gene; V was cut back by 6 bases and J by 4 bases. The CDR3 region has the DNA TGTGCCAGCAGGGGCGGGGGGGCAGCAGATACGCAGTATTTT. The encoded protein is CASRGGGAADTQYF.

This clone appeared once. Here the CDR3 DNA reads TGTGCCAGCAGTTTTCGAGGTAATGAGCAGTTCTTC. It yields the protein CASSFRGNEQFF. The J gene is TRBJ2-1, the V gene TRBV12-3 or TRBV12-4, with D unclear. V lost 3 bases and J 7 bases, leaving 7 bases between the germline ends. The CDR3 totals 12 residues.

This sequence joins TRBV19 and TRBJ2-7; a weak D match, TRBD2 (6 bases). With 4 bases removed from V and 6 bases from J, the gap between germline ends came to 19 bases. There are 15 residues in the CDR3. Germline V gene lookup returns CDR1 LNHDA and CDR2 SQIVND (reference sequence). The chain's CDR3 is CASSTRGAGLVEQYF. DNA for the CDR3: TGTGCCAGTAGTACCCGAGGGGCGGGACTGGTCGAGCAGTACTTC.

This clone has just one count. The CDR3 region has the DNA TGCGCCAGCAGCCCAACAGGGGGCCGGATAGCTTTCTTT. It is translated as CASSPTGGRIAFF. The J gene is TRBJ1-1, the V gene TRBV5-1, with TRBD1 matching 9 bases. The CDR3 length is 13 residues. CDR1 is SGHRS and CDR2 is YFSETQ in the germline V gene. With 4 bases clipped from V and 10 bases from J, the junction kept 8 bases outside the gene matches.

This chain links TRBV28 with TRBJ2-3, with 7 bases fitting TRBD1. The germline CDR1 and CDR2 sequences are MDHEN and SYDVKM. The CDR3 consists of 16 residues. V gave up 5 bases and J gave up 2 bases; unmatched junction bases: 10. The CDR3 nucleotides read TGTGCCAGCAGTACATCGACAGGGCCCTCCACAGATACGCAGTATTTT. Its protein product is CASSTSTGPSTDTQYF. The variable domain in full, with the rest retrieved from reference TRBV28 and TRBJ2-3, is DVKVTQSSRYLVKRTGEKVFLECVQDMDHENMFWYRQDPGLGLRLIYFSYDVKMKEKGDIPEGYSVSREKKERFSLILESASTNQTSMYLCASSTSTGPSTDTQYFGPGTRLTVL.

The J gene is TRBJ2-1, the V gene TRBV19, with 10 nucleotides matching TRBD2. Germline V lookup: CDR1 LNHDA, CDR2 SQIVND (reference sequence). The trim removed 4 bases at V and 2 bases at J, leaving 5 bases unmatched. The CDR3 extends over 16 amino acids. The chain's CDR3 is CASSTTSGFTYNEQFF. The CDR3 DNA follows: TGTGCCAGTAGTACGACTAGCGGGTTTACCTACAATGAGCAGTTCTTC.

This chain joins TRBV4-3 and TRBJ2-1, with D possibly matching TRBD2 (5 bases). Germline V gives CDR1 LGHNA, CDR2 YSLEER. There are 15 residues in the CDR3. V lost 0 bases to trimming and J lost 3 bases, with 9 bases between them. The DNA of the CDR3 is TGCGCCAGCAGCCAAGAAGGGAGCGTCTACAATGAGCAGTTCTTC. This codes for CASSQEGSVYNEQFF.

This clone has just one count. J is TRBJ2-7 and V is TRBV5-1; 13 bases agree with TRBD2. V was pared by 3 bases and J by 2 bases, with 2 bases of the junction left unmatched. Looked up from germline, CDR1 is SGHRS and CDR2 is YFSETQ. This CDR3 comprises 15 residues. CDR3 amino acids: CASSSGLAGAYEQYF. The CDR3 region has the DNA TGCGCCAGCAGCTCCGGACTAGCGGGAGCCTACGAGCAGTACTTC.